The source of this T cell receptor (beta chain) is a study of blood T cell repertoires in COVID-19. Overall study: Donors in the United States, Italy and Spain gave samples during acute or convalescent COVID-19.

Method: immunoSEQ multiplex PCR; TCRdb's copy keeps in-frame clones and lacks some. The table includes about 270,000 clones, roughly nine tenths detected once. The sequence was collected from a man between 40 and 49 years old who had recovered from COVID-19. Sequencing input: peripheral blood.

The CDR3 is CASSLADTTSTDTQYF. For the CDR3, the DNA is TGTGCCAGCAGCTTGGCGGACACGACTAGCACAGATACGCAGTATTTT. The chain links TRBV5-4 to TRBJ2-3, with D perhaps TRBD1 (5 bases). Germline V gene lookup returns CDR1 SGHNT and CDR2 YYREEE (reference sequence). Trimming removed 0 bases from V and 0 bases from J, with 11 bases in between. The CDR3 is 16 amino acids.